These 7 T cell receptor beta chains were sequenced from one sample in a study of glioma-infiltrating T cells. Using RNA template, CDR3s of TCR alpha and beta were amplified with iRepertoire arm-PCR. A single record per CDR3 protein comes from TCRdb applying MiXCR to the multiplex PCR reads. The table records about 44,000 distinct CDR3 sequences, about 22% of them present only once. Sequencing was performed on glioma tissue, nonneoplastic brain tissue, or PBMCs (not recorded which). The receptors come from a human donor with low-grade glioma or glioblastoma, undergoing nonglioma brain surgery, or in good health (not recorded which).

As to this clonotype: A read error may be the cause here, since a much bigger clone is one base away. This chain uses TRBV3-1 with TRBJ2-5; 14 bases are shared with TRBD2. CDR3 length: 17 amino acids. Germline V CDR1 and CDR2: LGHDT, YNNKEL (reference sequence). The V and J ends lost 8 bases and 4 bases, in that order; junction bases with no gene match: 12. The CDR3 nucleotides are TGTGCCAGCCTCGGGACTAGCGGGAGAGGAAGGCGAGAGACCCAGTACTTC. This translates into CASLGTSGRGRRETQYF.

This clonotype was picked up a small number of times. CDR3 loop: CSAQGSGGGTDTQYF. The CDR3 region has the DNA TGCAGCGCCCAGGGTAGCGGGGGCGGCACAGATACGCAGTATTTT. The rearrangement joins TRBV29-1 to TRBJ2-3, with 9 bases aligning to TRBD2. J lost 1 base, V lost 7 bases, and 9 bases had no gene match. Germline lookup yields CDR1 SQVTM and CDR2 ANQGSEA. The CDR3 is 15 residues long.

This clonotype was observed a handful of times. The gene calls are TRBV5-1 and TRBJ2-1, with D unclear. CDR3 length equals 16 residues. The V end lost 1 base, the J end lost 0 bases, and 11 bases lay between the germline ends. Germline V gene data show CDR1 as SGHRS and CDR2 as YFSETQ. Here the CDR3 DNA reads TGCGCCAGCAGCTTGTACTCGCGGAGCTCCTACAATGAGCAGTTCTTC. Translation: CASSLYSRSSYNEQFF.

The chain has TRBV20-1 and TRBJ2-1; D is possibly TRBD2 (5 bases). Germline assignment: CDR1 DFQATT and CDR2 SNEGSKA (reference sequence). The CDR3 totals 16 residues. Trimming took off 1 base at V and 0 bases at J, with 13 bases between the two ends. This CDR3 is CSARAGSVGSYNEQFF. CDR3 nucleotides: TGCAGTGCTAGAGCAGGTAGCGTGGGCTCCTACAATGAGCAGTTCTTC.

This clonotype is deemed medium-sized. The chain has TRBV20-1 and TRBJ2-7; TRBD2 might be the D (6 bases). This CDR3 region has 14 residues. Looked up from germline, CDR1 is DFQATT and CDR2 is SNEGSKA (reference sequence). Trimming stripped 1 base from V and 0 bases from J, with 10 bases between. The CDR3 DNA is TGCAGTGCTAGAGGGCTAGCGAGCTCCTACGAGCAGTACTTC. This translates into CSARGLASSYEQYF.

This clonotype was found many times. This sequence joins TRBV2 and TRBJ2-3; D might be TRBD2 (5 bases). This CDR3 comprises 17 residues. The V end was cut by 0 bases, the J end by 3 bases, with 16 bases between. Germline CDR1 is SNHLY and CDR2 is FYNNEI. The CDR3 here is CASSEAFGVGLTDTQYF. Written as DNA, the CDR3 is TGTGCCAGCAGTGAAGCCTTCGGGGTGGGGTTAACAGATACGCAGTATTTT.

This clonotype has ten or more counts. The rearrangement uses TRBV20-1 and TRBJ1-5; 7 nucleotides agree with TRBD1. The CDR3 extends over 15 amino acids. Germline assignment: CDR1 DFQATT and CDR2 SNEGSKA (reference sequence). The CDR3 DNA is TGCAGCACTAGTAGGGGGCAGAGCAGCAATCAGCCCCAGCATTTT. Amino acids: CSTSRGQSSNQPQHF.